This passage covers 26 T cell receptor beta chains from one sample sequenced in a study of blood T cell repertoires in COVID-19. Method: immunoSEQ multiplex PCR; TCRdb's copy keeps in-frame clones and lacks some. The sample gives about 250,000 clones, 88% of which show up once; 2.5% to 3.5% is in the top ten. Sequenced sample: PBMCs or T cells enriched from blood (not recorded which). The receptors were sampled from a woman aged 45-60 years who had recovered from COVID-19.

The chain is built from TRBV6-5 and TRBJ2-2; tentatively, D is TRBD1 (6 bases). Trimming pared 4 bases from V and 4 bases from J, leaving 13 bases between. Germline V gene lookup returns CDR1 MNHEY and CDR2 SVGAGI. CDR3 size: 15 residues. The CDR3 loop is CASSFSDRSTGELFF. The CDR3 region has the DNA TGTGCCAGCAGTTTCTCTGACAGGAGCACCGGGGAGCTGTTTTTT.

V usage is TRBV6-5 and J usage is TRBJ1-5, with D perhaps matching TRBD1 (5 bases). The CDR3 runs to 12 residues. V lost 6 bases to trimming and J lost 4 bases, with 7 bases between them. The germline V gene encodes CDR1 MNHEY and CDR2 SVGAGI. CDR3: CASSRTNQPQHF. CDR3 coding DNA: TGTGCCAGCAGCCGGACAAATCAGCCCCAGCATTTT.

The chain couples TRBV28 to TRBJ2-1, with 13 bases lining up with TRBD2. Trimming took 8 bases from V and 5 from J; bases not matched to a gene: 6. Germline CDR1 MDHEN, CDR2 SYDVKM. The CDR3 is made up of 15 amino acids. CDR3 loop: CASHGGTSGNNEQFF. DNA of the CDR3: TGTGCCAGCCATGGGGGGACTAGCGGGAACAATGAGCAGTTCTTC.

This rearrangement joins TRBV7-2 to TRBJ1-2; no clear D. Trimming cost V 1 base and J 8 bases, with 11 bases left between them. Germline values: CDR1 SGHTA, CDR2 FQGNSA. The CDR3 covers 13 residues. The CDR3: CASSLVKTGGYTF. In DNA, the CDR3 is TGTGCCAGCAGCTTAGTGAAGACGGGAGGCTACACCTTC.

CDR3 region: CASSFGERNEKLFF. DNA for the CDR3: TGTGCCAGCAGCTTCGGGGAAAGAAATGAAAAACTGTTTTTT. The chain carries TRBV5-4 and TRBJ1-4; D not certain. Trimming removed 2 bases from V and 5 bases from J, with 10 bases in between. Germline V gene lookup returns CDR1 SGHNT and CDR2 YYREEE (reference sequence). The CDR3 length is 14 residues.

The chain combines TRBV28 with TRBJ2-3; the match to TRBD1 covers 8 bases. The length of the CDR3 is 16 residues. The V gene's germline CDR1 is MDHEN and CDR2 SYDVKM. The trim removed 5 bases at V and 3 bases at J, leaving 10 bases unmatched. The CDR3 DNA reads TGTGCCAGCAGTCCACGGACAGGGAGTAAGACAGATACGCAGTATTTT. Residues: CASSPRTGSKTDTQYF.

V is TRBV18 and J is TRBJ1-5; a weak D match, TRBD1 (5 bases). Germline CDR1 is KGHSH and CDR2 is LQKENI. Trimming cost V 0 bases and J 6 bases, with 12 bases left between them. The CDR3 sequence is 15 residues long. CDR3 sequence: CASSPPGGVPQPQHF. CDR3 sequence (DNA): TGTGCCAGCTCACCACCCGGGGGGGTCCCTCAGCCCCAGCATTTT.

This clone is a singleton in its sample. The chain couples TRBV7-6 to TRBJ1-1; no definite D call. The CDR3 loop spans 17 amino acids. Trimming cost V 1 base and J 6 bases, with 21 bases left between them. Germline V gene data show CDR1 as SGHVS and CDR2 as FNYEAQ. The CDR3 is CASSLDLGGPLAAEAFF. DNA for the CDR3: TGTGCCAGCAGCTTAGATCTCGGTGGCCCACTGGCGGCTGAAGCTTTCTTT.

The chain's CDR3 is CASVENEKLFF. In nucleotides, the CDR3 is TGTGCCAGCGTAGAGAACGAAAAACTGTTTTTT. The chain combines TRBV28 with TRBJ1-4, with unresolved D. Germline CDR1 and CDR2: MDHEN and SYDVKM. CDR3 length: 11 amino acids. V was shortened by 8 bases and J by 8 bases, with 9 bases between the two germline ends.

The rearrangement links TRBV9 to TRBJ2-3; possible D gene TRBD2, 5 bases. The germline V and J ends were trimmed by 3 bases and 0 bases, with 14 bases remaining between them. The CDR3 has 16 residues. Germline values: CDR1 SGDLS, CDR2 YYNGEE. The CDR3 reads CASSGSSISSTDTQYF. The CDR3 coding sequence is TGTGCCAGCAGCGGCTCTAGCATATCTAGCACAGATACGCAGTATTTT.

The genes are TRBV18 and TRBJ1-4; TRBD1 aligns across 10 bases. With 3 bases clipped from V and 8 bases from J, the junction kept 15 bases outside the gene matches. The CDR3 consists of 18 residues. Germline assignment: CDR1 KGHSH and CDR2 LQKENI. The CDR3 is CASSPVGTGETKGEKLFF. As DNA, the CDR3 is TGTGCCAGCTCACCCGTCGGGACAGGGGAAACAAAAGGGGAAAAACTGTTTTTT.

CDR3 nucleotides: TGTGCCACCAGTGAACCCGGGGGGTCCTACGAGCAGTACTTC. Its translation: CATSEPGGSYEQYF. This chain connects TRBV24-1 to TRBJ2-7; 7 nucleotides align to TRBD2. CDR1 is KGHDR and CDR2 is SFDVKD in the germline V gene. V shed 4 bases and J 1 base; nucleotides not matched to a gene: 3. The CDR3 has 14 residues.

This clone appeared once. The CDR3, as DNA: TGTGCCAGCAGCTTGGGACTCGACGAGGCAGATACGCAGTATTTT. This codes for CASSLGLDEADTQYF. The chain is built from TRBV11-2 and TRBJ2-3, with D tentatively TRBD2 (6 bases). The V end was cut by 3 bases, the J end by 4 bases, with 14 bases between. Germline V gene data show CDR1 as SGHAT and CDR2 as FQNNGV. CDR3 size: 15 residues.

This clone was seen only once. V and J are TRBV7-8 and TRBJ1-1; a possible D gene is TRBD1 (6 bases). Trimming shortened V by 1 base and J by 1 base, and 10 bases separated the two germline ends. CDR3 length: 15 amino acids. The germline V gene has CDR1 SGHVS and CDR2 FQNEAQ. The CDR3 DNA follows: TGTGCCAGCAGCTTAGTAGGCAGGGGGAACACTGAAGCTTTCTTT. Its protein is CASSLVGRGNTEAFF.

The V and J genes are TRBV6-5 and TRBJ1-6, with D perhaps matching TRBD1 (5 bases). Germline-derived CDR1 and CDR2 are MNHEY and SVGAGI. V was trimmed by 5 bases and J by 9 bases, leaving 17 bases between them. The CDR3 sequence is 15 residues long. The CDR3 here is CASSMAGPKGSPLHF. CDR3 in DNA: TGTGCCAGCAGTATGGCGGGACCCAAGGGTTCACCCCTCCACTTT.

CDR3 loop: CATSDLRERNQPQHF. CDR3 DNA sequence: TGTGCCACCAGTGATTTGCGGGAGAGGAATCAGCCCCAGCATTTT. This rearrangement joins TRBV24-1 to TRBJ1-5; D not certain. This CDR3 is built from 15 residues. V was pared by 0 bases and J by 4 bases, with 9 bases between. Germline V lookup: CDR1 KGHDR, CDR2 SFDVKD.

The genes are TRBV18 and TRBJ2-7; TRBD1 matches 9 bases. CDR1 is KGHSH and CDR2 is LQKENI in the germline V gene. The CDR3 is 15 amino acids. The trim removed 5 bases at V and 6 bases at J, leaving 11 bases unmatched. This chain's CDR3 is CASSTYRDRAGEQYF. CDR3 nucleotide sequence: TGTGCCAGCTCAACTTACCGGGACAGGGCGGGCGAGCAGTACTTC.

This chain joins TRBV5-1 and TRBJ2-6; TRBD1 is a possible D gene (5 bases). Deletions cut 1 base from V and 4 bases from J, with 15 bases between. Germline lookup yields CDR1 SGHRS and CDR2 YFSETQ. The CDR3 has 17 residues. DNA for the CDR3: TGCGCCAGCAGCTTGTCAGGGCTTGGCGAGGGGGCCAACGTCCTGACTTTC. Amino acid sequence: CASSLSGLGEGANVLTF.

The rearrangement uses TRBV28 and TRBJ1-2; TRBD1 aligns across 7 bases. The ends lost 3 bases at V and 6 bases at J; junction bases unmatched: 4. The CDR3 has 13 amino acids. Germline loops: CDR1 MDHEN, CDR2 SYDVKM. This CDR3 reads CASSFFGQDGYTF. As DNA, the CDR3 is TGTGCCAGCAGTTTTTTTGGACAGGATGGCTACACCTTC.

The chain carries TRBV19 and TRBJ2-4, with D possibly matching TRBD2 (6 bases). Germline assignment: CDR1 LNHDA and CDR2 SQIVND (reference sequence). Trimming stripped 7 bases from V and 5 bases from J, with 21 bases between. The CDR3 consists of 16 residues. CDR3 in amino acids: CASTRGSGFGENIQYF. CDR3 nucleotides: TGTGCCAGTACTCGAGGGAGCGGGTTTGGGGAAAACATTCAGTACTTC.

The chain is built from TRBV19 and TRBJ2-5; D not resolved. The V and J ends lost 0 bases and 5 bases respectively, with 4 bases between them. Germline V gives CDR1 LNHDA, CDR2 SQIVND (reference sequence). This CDR3 spans 12 amino acids. The CDR3 nucleotides are TGTGCCAGTAGTATAGATCGTGAGACCCAGTACTTC. Translating gives CASSIDRETQYF.

The chain couples TRBV6-6 to TRBJ2-5; 7 bases match TRBD1. The CDR3 is 14 amino acids. Trimming cost V 5 bases and J 4 bases; bases outside gene matches: 7. The germline gives CDR1 MNHNY, CDR2 SVGAGI (reference sequence). This chain's CDR3 is CASSRRDSLETQYF. The CDR3 coding sequence is TGTGCCAGCAGTCGCCGGGACAGCCTAGAGACCCAGTACTTC.

The V and J genes are TRBV7-9 and TRBJ2-2; TRBD1 is a possible D gene (6 bases). CDR3 length: 16 amino acids. CDR1 and CDR2 (germline): SEHNR, FQNEAQ (reference sequence). The V end lost 5 bases, the J end lost 0 bases, and 13 bases lay between the germline ends. The CDR3 region has the DNA TGTGCCAGCAGCAGAGCAGGGGCCACGAACACCGGGGAGCTGTTTTTT. It yields the protein CASSRAGATNTGELFF.

The chain combines TRBV30 with TRBJ1-4, with 7 bases matching TRBD1. The CDR3 is made up of 15 amino acids. The V and J ends lost 2 bases and 2 bases, in that order; junction bases with no gene match: 5. CDR1 GTSNPN and CDR2 SVGIG come from the germline V gene (reference sequence). This chain's CDR3 is CAWSIQQGTNEKLFF. CDR3 nucleotides: TGTGCCTGGAGTATCCAACAGGGGACTAATGAAAAACTGTTTTTT.

The CDR3 region is CASSLREPGEAFF. CDR3 in DNA: TGTGCCAGCAGCTTGAGGGAACCGGGAGAAGCTTTCTTT. The chain carries TRBV5-6 and TRBJ1-1, with D uncertain. This CDR3 is 13 amino acids long. Germline V gene data show CDR1 as SGHDT and CDR2 as YYEEEE. V shed 1 base and J shed 8 bases, with 12 bases lying between them.

This sequence joins TRBV29-1 and TRBJ1-1, with 9 bases fitting TRBD1. The CDR3 spans 13 residues. Germline loops: CDR1 SQVTM, CDR2 ANQGSEA. After removal of 7 bases from V and 5 bases from J, the junction contained 8 bases not matched to a gene. The CDR3 sequence is CSGGQGTRTEAFF. CDR3 sequence (DNA): TGCAGCGGAGGACAGGGGACGCGGACTGAAGCTTTCTTT.